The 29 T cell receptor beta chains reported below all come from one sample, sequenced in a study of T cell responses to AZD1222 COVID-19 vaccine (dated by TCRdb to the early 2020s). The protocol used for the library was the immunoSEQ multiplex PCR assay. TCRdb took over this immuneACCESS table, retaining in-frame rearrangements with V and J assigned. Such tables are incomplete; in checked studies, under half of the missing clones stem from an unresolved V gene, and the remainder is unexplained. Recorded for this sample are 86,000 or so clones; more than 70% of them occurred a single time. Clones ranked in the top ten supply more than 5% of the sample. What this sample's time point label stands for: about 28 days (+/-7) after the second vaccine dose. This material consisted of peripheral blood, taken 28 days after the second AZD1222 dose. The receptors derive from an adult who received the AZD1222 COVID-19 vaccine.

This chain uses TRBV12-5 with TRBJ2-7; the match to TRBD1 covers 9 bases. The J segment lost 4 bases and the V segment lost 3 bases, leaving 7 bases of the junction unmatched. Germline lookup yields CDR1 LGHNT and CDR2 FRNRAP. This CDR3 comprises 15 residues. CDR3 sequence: CASGFVTGGAYEQYF. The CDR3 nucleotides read TGTGCTAGTGGTTTCGTGACAGGGGGAGCGTACGAGCAGTACTTC.

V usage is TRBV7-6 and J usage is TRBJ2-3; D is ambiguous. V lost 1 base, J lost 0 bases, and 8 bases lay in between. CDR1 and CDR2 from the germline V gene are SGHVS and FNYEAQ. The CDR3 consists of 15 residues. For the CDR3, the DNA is TGTGCCAGCAGCTTAGGGCCCACAAGCACAGATACGCAGTATTTT. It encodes CASSLGPTSTDTQYF.

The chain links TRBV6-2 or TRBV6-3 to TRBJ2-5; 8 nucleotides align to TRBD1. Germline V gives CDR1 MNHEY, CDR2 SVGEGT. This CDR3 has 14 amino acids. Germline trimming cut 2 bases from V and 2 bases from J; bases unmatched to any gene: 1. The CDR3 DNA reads TGTGCCAGCAGTTACCGGACAGGGCAAGAGACCCAGTACTTC. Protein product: CASSYRTGQETQYF.

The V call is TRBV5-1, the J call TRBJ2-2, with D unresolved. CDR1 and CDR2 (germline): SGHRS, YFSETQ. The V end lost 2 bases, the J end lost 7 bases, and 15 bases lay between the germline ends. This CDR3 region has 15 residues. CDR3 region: CASSFGPLKSGELFF. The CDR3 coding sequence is TGCGCCAGCAGCTTCGGGCCCCTTAAGAGCGGGGAGCTGTTTTTT.

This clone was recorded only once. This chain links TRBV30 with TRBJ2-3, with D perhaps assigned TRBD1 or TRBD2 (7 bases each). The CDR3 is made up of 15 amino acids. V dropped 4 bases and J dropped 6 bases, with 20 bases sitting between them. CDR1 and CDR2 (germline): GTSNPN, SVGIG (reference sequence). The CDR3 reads CAWTPRGGTRDTQYF. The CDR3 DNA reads TGTGCCTGGACGCCCAGGGGGGGAACCAGGGATACGCAGTATTTT. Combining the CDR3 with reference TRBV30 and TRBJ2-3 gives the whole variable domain SQTIHQWPATLVQPVGSPLSLECTVEGTSNPNLYWYRQAAGRGLQLLFYSVGIGQISSEVPQNLSASRPQDRQFILSSKKLLLSDSGFYLCAWTPRGGTRDTQYFGPGTRLTVL.

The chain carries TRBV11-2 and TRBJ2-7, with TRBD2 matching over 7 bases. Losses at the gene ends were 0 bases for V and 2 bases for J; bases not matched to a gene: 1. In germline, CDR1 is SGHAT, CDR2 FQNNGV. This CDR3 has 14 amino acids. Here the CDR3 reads CASSLDRGAYEQYF. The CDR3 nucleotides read TGTGCCAGCAGCTTAGATCGGGGGGCCTACGAGCAGTACTTC.

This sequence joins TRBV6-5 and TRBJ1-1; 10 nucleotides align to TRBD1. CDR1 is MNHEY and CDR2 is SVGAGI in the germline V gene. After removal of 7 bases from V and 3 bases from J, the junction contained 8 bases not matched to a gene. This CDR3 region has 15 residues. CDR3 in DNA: TGTGCCAGCACTTCCTGGACAGGGGGAGACACTGAAGCTTTCTTT. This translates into CASTSWTGGDTEAFF.

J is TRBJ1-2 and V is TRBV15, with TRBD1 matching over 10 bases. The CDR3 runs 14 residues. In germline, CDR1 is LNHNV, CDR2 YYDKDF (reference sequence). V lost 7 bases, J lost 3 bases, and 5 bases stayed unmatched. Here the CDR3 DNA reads TGTGCCACCAACCGGGACAGGGGATACTATGGCTACACCTTC. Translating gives CATNRDRGYYGYTF. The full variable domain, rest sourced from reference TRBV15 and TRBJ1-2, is DAMVIQNPRYQVTQFGKPVTLSCSQTLNHNVMYWYQQKSSQAPKLLFHYYDKDFNNEADTPDNFQSRRPNTSFCFLDIRSPGLGDTAMYLCATNRDRGYYGYTFGSGTRLTVV.

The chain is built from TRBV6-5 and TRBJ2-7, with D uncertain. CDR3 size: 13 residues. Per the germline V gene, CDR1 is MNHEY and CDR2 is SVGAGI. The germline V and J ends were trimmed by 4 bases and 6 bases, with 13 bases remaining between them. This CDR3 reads CASSSRPRGEQYF. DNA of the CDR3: TGTGCCAGCAGTTCCCGCCCCCGTGGCGAGCAGTACTTC.

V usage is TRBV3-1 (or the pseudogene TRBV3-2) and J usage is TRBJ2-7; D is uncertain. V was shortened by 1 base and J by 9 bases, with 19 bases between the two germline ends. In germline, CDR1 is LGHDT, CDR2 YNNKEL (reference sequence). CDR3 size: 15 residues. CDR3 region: CASSQGLLRWEVQYF. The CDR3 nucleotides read TGTGCCAGCAGCCAAGGGCTGCTCCGGTGGGAAGTGCAGTACTTC.

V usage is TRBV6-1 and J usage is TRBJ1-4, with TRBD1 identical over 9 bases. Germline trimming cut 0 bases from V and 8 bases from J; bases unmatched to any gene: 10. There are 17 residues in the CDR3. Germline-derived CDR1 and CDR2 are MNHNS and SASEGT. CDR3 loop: CASSEAGTGIISEKLFF. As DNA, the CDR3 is TGTGCCAGCAGTGAAGCCGGGACAGGGATAATATCCGAAAAACTGTTTTTT.

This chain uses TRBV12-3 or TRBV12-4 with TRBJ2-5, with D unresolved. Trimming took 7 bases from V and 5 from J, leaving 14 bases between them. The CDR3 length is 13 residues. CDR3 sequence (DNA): TGTGCCAGCACCAAGGCGATGGTTGAGACCCAGTACTTC. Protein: CASTKAMVETQYF.

The CDR3, as DNA: TGTGCCAGCGGGAAACAGGAGGGGGAGACCCAGTACTTC. Translating it yields CASGKQEGETQYF. The rearrangement uses TRBV7-2 and TRBJ2-5, with D possibly TRBD2 on 6 matching bases. This CDR3 is 13 amino acids long. V lost 8 bases to trimming and J lost 5 bases, with 15 bases between them. From germline, CDR1 is SGHTA and CDR2 FQGNSA.

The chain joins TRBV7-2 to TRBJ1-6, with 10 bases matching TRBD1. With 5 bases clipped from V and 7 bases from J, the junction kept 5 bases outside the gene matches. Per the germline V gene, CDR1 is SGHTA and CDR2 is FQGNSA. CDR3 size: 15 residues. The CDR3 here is CASSQDRGWNSPLHF. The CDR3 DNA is TGTGCCAGCAGCCAGGACAGGGGGTGGAATTCACCCCTCCACTTT. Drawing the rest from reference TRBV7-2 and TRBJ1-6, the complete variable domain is GAGVSQSPSNKVTEKGKDVELRCDPISGHTALYWYRQSLGQGLEFLIYFQGNSAPDKSGLPSDRFSAERTGGSVSTLTIQRTQQEDSAVYLCASSQDRGWNSPLHFGNGTRLTVT.

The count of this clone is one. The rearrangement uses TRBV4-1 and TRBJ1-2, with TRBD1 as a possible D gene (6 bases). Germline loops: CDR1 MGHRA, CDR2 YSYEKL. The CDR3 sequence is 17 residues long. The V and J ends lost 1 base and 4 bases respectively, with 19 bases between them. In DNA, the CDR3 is TGCGCCAGCAGCCAAGGGGGGCAGGGGCGGACTAGCTATGGCTACACCTTC. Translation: CASSQGGQGRTSYGYTF.

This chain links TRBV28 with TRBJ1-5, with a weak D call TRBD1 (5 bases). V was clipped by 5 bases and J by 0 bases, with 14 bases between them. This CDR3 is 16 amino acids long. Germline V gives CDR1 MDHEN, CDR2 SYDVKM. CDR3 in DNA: TGTGCCAGCAGTCTCCGGGGGACGGGTAGCAATCAGCCCCAGCATTTT. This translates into CASSLRGTGSNQPQHF.

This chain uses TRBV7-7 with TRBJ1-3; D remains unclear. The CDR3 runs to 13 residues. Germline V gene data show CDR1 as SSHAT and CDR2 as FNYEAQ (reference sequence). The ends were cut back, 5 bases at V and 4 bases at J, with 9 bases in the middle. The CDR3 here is CASSLQWGNTIYF. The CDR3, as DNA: TGTGCCAGCAGCCTCCAGTGGGGAAACACCATATATTTT.

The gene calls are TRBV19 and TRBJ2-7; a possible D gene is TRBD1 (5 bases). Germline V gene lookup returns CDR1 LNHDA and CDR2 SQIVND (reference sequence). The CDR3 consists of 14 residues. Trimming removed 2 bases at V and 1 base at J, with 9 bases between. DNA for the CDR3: TGTGCCAGTAGTATAAAGGGGCGGTCCTACGAGCAGTACTTC. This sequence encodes CASSIKGRSYEQYF.

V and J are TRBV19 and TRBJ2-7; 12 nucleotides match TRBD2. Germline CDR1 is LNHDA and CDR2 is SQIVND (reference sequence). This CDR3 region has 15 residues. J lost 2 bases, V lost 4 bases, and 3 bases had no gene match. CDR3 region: CASSRTSGNTYEQYF. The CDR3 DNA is TGTGCCAGTAGTAGGACTAGCGGGAATACCTACGAGCAGTACTTC. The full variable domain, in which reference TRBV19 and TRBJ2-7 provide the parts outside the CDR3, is DGGITQSPKYLFRKEGQNVTLSCEQNLNHDAMYWYRQDPGQGLRLIYYSQIVNDFQKGDIAEGYSVSREKKESFPLTVTSAQKNPTAFYLCASSRTSGNTYEQYFGPGTRLTVT.

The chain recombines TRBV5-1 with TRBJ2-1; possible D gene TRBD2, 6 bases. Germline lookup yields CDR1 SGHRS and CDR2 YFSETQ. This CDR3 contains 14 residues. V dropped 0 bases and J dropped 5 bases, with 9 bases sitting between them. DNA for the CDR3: TGCGCCAGCAGCTTGGGCGGGGTGGACAATGAGCAGTTCTTC. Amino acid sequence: CASSLGGVDNEQFF.

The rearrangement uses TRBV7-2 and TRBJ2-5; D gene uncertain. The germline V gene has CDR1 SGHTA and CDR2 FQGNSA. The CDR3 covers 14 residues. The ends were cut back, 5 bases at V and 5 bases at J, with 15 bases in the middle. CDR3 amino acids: CASSPSGVWETQYF. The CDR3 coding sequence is TGTGCCAGCAGCCCTAGTGGGGTTTGGGAGACCCAGTACTTC.

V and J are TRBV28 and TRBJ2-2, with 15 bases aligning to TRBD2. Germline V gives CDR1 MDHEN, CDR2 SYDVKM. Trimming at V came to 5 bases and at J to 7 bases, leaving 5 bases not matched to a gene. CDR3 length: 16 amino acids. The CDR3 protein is CASSGTSGRTVGELFF. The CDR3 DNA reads TGTGCCAGCAGTGGGACTAGCGGGAGGACTGTCGGGGAGCTGTTTTTT.

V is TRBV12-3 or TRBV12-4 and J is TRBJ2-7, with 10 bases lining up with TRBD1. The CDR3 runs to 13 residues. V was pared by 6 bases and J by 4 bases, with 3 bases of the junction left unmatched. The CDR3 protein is CASSRDRGYEQYF. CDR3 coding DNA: TGTGCCAGCAGCCGGGACAGGGGTTACGAGCAGTACTTC.

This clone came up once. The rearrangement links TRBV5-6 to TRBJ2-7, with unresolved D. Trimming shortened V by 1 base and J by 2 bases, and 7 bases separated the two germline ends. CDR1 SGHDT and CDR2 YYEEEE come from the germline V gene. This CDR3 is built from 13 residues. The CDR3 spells CASSLYGTYEQYF. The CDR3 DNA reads TGTGCCAGCAGCTTGTACGGCACCTACGAGCAGTACTTC.

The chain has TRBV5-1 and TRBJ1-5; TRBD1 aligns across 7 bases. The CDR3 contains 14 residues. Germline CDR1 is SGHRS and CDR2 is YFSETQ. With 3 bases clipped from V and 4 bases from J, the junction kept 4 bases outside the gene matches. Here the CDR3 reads CASSSGTANQPQHF. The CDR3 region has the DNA TGCGCCAGCAGCTCCGGGACAGCTAATCAGCCCCAGCATTTT. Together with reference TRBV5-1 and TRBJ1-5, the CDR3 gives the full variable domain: KAGVTQTPRYLIKTRGQQVTLSCSPISGHRSVSWYQQTPGQGLQFLFEYFSETQRNKGNFPGRFSGRQFSNSRSEMNVSTLELGDSALYLCASSSGTANQPQHFGDGTRLSIL.

The DNA for the CDR3 is TGTGCCAGTAGCCCCCGGGGGGGCGGCTATGGCTACACCTTC. It encodes CASSPRGGGYGYTF. The chain employs TRBV19 and TRBJ1-2, with D possibly matching TRBD1 (6 bases). Germline-derived CDR1 and CDR2 are LNHDA and SQIVND (reference sequence). The CDR3 runs to 14 residues. The V end lost 6 bases, the J end lost 4 bases, and 15 bases lay between the germline ends. The whole variable domain, remainder taken from reference TRBV19 and TRBJ1-2, is DGGITQSPKYLFRKEGQNVTLSCEQNLNHDAMYWYRQDPGQGLRLIYYSQIVNDFQKGDIAEGYSVSREKKESFPLTVTSAQKNPTAFYLCASSPRGGGYGYTFGSGTRLTVV.

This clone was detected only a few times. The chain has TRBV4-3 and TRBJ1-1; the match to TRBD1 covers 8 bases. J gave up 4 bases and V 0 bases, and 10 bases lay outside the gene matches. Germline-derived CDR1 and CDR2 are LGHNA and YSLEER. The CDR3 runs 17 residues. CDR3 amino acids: CASSQEDQGARSTEAFF. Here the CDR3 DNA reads TGCGCCAGCAGCCAAGAGGACCAGGGGGCGAGGAGCACTGAAGCTTTCTTT.

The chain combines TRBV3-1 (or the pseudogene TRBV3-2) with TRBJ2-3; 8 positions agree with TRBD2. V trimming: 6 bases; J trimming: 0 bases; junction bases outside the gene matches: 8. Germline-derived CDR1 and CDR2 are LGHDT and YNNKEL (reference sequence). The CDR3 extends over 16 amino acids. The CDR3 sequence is CASSLSGGTSTDTQYF. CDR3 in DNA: TGTGCCAGCAGTCTCTCGGGGGGGACTAGCACAGATACGCAGTATTTT.

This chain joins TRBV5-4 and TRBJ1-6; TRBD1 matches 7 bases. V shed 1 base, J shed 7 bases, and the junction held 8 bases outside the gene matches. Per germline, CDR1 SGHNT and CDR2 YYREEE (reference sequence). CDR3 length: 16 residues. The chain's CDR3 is CASSLTPGQPNSPLHF. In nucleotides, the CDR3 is TGTGCCAGCAGCTTGACTCCGGGACAGCCCAATTCACCCCTCCACTTT.